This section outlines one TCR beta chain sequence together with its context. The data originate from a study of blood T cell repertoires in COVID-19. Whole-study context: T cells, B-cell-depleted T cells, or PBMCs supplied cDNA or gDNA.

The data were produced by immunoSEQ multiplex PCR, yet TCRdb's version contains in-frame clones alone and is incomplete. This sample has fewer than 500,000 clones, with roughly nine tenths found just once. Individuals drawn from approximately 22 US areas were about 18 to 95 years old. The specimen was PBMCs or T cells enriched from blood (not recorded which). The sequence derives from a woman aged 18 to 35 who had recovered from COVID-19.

The CDR3 region has the DNA TGCAGTGCTGACAGGGAAGGCGGCTACACCTTC. It encodes CSADREGGYTF. V usage is TRBV20-1 and J usage is TRBJ1-2; 7 bases line up with TRBD1. The CDR3 loop spans 11 amino acids. CDR1 and CDR2 from the germline V gene are DFQATT and SNEGSKA (reference sequence). The V segment lost 5 bases and the J segment 8 bases; nucleotides outside the gene matches: 5.